The 12 T cell receptor beta chains in this list originate from one sample, sequenced in a study of response to subunit inactivated influenza vaccine. Each CDR3 protein is one row after TCRdb ran MiXCR on the RT-PCR reads. The table records some 550,000 distinct CDR3 sequences, roughly 25% of them present only once. The same data also contributed to another study, on T cells expressing NK-cell markers. That source adds: UMIs were included in TCR beta cDNA generated by 5'RACE template switching.

The sample was CD4+ T cells sorted from PBMCs, taken 11 to 12 days after vaccination. The receptors were sampled from a man aged 45 to 65 who received an inactivated influenza vaccine.

This clonotype was detected ten times or more. The rearrangement links TRBV3-1 to TRBJ2-4, with D perhaps matching TRBD2 (5 bases). Germline V gene lookup returns CDR1 LGHDT and CDR2 YNNKEL (reference sequence). This CDR3 contains 13 residues. V was shortened by 1 base and J by 8 bases, with 9 bases between the two germline ends. CDR3 protein: CASSQVRGHIQYF. For the CDR3, the DNA is TGTGCCAGCAGCCAAGTGCGAGGGCACATTCAGTACTTC.

This clonotype was observed a few times. CDR3 sequence: CASSTRRGLQETQYF. The CDR3 nucleotides are TGTGCCAGCAGCACCCGACGGGGCCTCCAAGAGACCCAGTACTTC. This chain links TRBV3-1 with TRBJ2-5; D assignment may be TRBD1 or TRBD2 (5 bases each). Trimming removed 5 bases from V and 1 base from J, with 14 bases in between. Germline loops: CDR1 LGHDT, CDR2 YNNKEL (reference sequence). The CDR3 has 15 residues.

Only a few counts were recorded for this clonotype. V usage is TRBV7-9 and J usage is TRBJ2-7; TRBD2 matches at 9 bases. J lost 3 bases, V lost 5 bases, and 5 bases had no gene match. Germline CDR1 is SEHNR and CDR2 is FQNEAQ (reference sequence). The CDR3 contains 14 residues. CDR3 nucleotide sequence: TGTGCCAGCAGCCCCGCGGGAGGGTTCTACGAGCAGTACTTC. It encodes CASSPAGGFYEQYF.

This clonotype was counted between two and nine times. V is TRBV28 and J is TRBJ2-1, with 13 bases lining up with TRBD2. V shed 7 bases and J 8 bases; nucleotides not matched to a gene: 5. In germline, CDR1 is MDHEN, CDR2 SYDVKM. CDR3 length: 14 residues. CDR3 DNA: TGTGCCAGCAAAATGACTAGCGGGAGGTATGAGCAGTTCTTC. This encodes CASKMTSGRYEQFF.

The rearrangement uses TRBV5-8 and TRBJ2-1; 11 bases are shared with TRBD2. The germline gives CDR1 SGHTS, CDR2 YDEGEE. CDR3 length equals 12 residues. CDR3 loop: CASGRDYNEQFF. In nucleotides, the CDR3 is TGTGCTAGCGGGAGGGACTACAATGAGCAGTTCTTC.

This clonotype was detected many times. The rearrangement joins TRBV4-3 to TRBJ2-7; 9 bases fit TRBD2. CDR3 size: 18 residues. The V gene's germline CDR1 is LGHNA and CDR2 YSLEER. Trimming cost V 0 bases and J 1 base; bases outside gene matches: 10. CDR3 loop: CASSQDPIAGVMSYEQYF. In DNA form, the CDR3 reads TGCGCCAGCAGCCAAGATCCTATAGCGGGAGTGATGTCCTACGAGCAGTACTTC.

The CDR3 DNA follows: TGCAGTGCCGGACAGGGGGGATCAGATACGCAGTATTTT. Protein sequence: CSAGQGGSDTQYF. This chain connects TRBV20-1 to TRBJ2-3; TRBD1 matches 10 bases. Looked up from germline, CDR1 is DFQATT and CDR2 is SNEGSKA (reference sequence). J was trimmed by 4 bases and V by 6 bases; bases with no gene match: 4. There are 13 residues in the CDR3.

This clonotype was seen a handful of times. The chain combines TRBV5-5 with TRBJ2-1; no firm D call. This CDR3 spans 14 amino acids. Trimming took 1 base from V and 5 from J, leaving 10 bases between them. Germline V gene sequence: CDR1 SGHKS, CDR2 YYEKEE (reference sequence). The DNA for the CDR3 is TGTGCCAGCAGCTTGCCCGGCAGAGACAATGAGCAGTTCTTC. It encodes CASSLPGRDNEQFF.

There are many counts of this clonotype. This chain uses TRBV7-8 with TRBJ2-3; D is undetermined. The V gene's germline CDR1 is SGHVS and CDR2 FQNEAQ. The CDR3 consists of 15 residues. The V end lost 1 base, the J end lost 0 bases, and 8 bases lay between the germline ends. The CDR3 DNA is TGTGCCAGCAGCTTAGAGGGCTGGAGCACAGATACGCAGTATTTT. It codes for CASSLEGWSTDTQYF.

This clonotype was recorded at least ten times. The chain joins TRBV12-3 or TRBV12-4 to TRBJ2-3; the match to TRBD1 covers 9 bases. Unmatched junction bases numbered 4, after V lost 5 bases and J lost 4 bases. This CDR3 has 14 amino acids. The CDR3 is CASSGGQGPDTQYF. The CDR3, as DNA: TGTGCCAGCAGTGGGGGACAGGGCCCAGATACGCAGTATTTT.

The V gene is TRBV24-1, the J gene TRBJ2-5; D ambiguous. The length of the CDR3 is 14 residues. CDR1 is KGHDR, CDR2 SFDVKD, per germline. Trimming removed 2 bases from V and 1 base from J, with 7 bases in between. The CDR3 coding sequence is TGTGCCACCAGTGATTCCGCAGTCCAAGAGACCCAGTACTTC. Translated: CATSDSAVQETQYF.

The sample holds one count of this clonotype. CDR3 protein: CASSRDTYSYEQYF. The CDR3, as DNA: TGTGCCAGCAGCCGGGACACCTACTCCTACGAGCAGTACTTC. The gene calls are TRBV7-8 and TRBJ2-7, with a possible D match to TRBD1 (6 bases). Germline values: CDR1 SGHVS, CDR2 FQNEAQ. V was cut by 5 bases and J by 0 bases, with 11 bases left in between. There are 14 residues in the CDR3.